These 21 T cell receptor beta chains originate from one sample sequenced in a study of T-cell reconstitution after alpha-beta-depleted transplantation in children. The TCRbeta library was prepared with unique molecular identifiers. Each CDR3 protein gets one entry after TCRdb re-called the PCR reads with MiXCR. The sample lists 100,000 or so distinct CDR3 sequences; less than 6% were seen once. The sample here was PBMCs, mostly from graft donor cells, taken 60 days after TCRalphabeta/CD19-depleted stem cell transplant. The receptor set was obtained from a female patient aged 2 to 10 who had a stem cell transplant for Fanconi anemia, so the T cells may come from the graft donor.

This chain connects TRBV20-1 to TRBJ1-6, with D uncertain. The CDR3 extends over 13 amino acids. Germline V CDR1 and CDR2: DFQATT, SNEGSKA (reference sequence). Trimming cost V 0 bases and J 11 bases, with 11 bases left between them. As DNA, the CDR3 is TGCAGTGCTAGAGATCTGGGCAGGCCACCCCTCCACTTT. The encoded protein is CSARDLGRPPLHF.

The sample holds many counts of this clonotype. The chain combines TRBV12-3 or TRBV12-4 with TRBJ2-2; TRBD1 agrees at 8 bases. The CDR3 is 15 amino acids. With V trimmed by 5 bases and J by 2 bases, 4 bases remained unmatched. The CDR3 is CASSPQGANTGELFF. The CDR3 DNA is TGTGCCAGCAGTCCGCAGGGGGCCAACACCGGGGAGCTGTTTTTT.

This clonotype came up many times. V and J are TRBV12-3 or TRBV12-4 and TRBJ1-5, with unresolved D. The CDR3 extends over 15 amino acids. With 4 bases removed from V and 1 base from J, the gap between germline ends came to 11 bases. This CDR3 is CASSWRMGSNQPQHF. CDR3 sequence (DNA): TGTGCCAGCAGTTGGAGGATGGGGAGCAATCAGCCCCAGCATTTT.

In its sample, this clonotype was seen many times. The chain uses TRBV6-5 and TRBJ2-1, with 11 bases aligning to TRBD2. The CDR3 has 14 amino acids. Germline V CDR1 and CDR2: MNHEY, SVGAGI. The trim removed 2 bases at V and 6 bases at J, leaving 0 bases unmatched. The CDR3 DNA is TGTGCCAGCAGTTACGGGACTAGCGGCAATGAGCAGTTCTTC. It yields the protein CASSYGTSGNEQFF.

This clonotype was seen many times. The CDR3 loop is CASRPGQYYGYTF. CDR3 nucleotides: TGTGCCAGCAGACCCGGACAGTACTATGGCTACACCTTC. This chain uses TRBV6-2 or TRBV6-3 with TRBJ1-2; TRBD1 might be the D (6 bases). Germline lookup yields CDR1 MNHEY and CDR2 SVGEGT. Trimming stripped 6 bases from V and 3 bases from J, with 11 bases between. CDR3 length equals 13 residues.

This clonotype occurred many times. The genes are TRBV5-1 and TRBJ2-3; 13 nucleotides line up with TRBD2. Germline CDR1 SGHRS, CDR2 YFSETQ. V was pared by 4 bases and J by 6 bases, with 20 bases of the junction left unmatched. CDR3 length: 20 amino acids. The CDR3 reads CASSLTGTSGAWRFVDTQYF. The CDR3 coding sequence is TGCGCCAGCAGCCTGACCGGGACTAGCGGGGCTTGGCGATTTGTTGATACGCAGTATTTT. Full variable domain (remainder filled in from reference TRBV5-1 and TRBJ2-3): KAGVTQTPRYLIKTRGQQVTLSCSPISGHRSVSWYQQTPGQGLQFLFEYFSETQRNKGNFPGRFSGRQFSNSRSEMNVSTLELGDSALYLCASSLTGTSGAWRFVDTQYFGPGTRLTVL.

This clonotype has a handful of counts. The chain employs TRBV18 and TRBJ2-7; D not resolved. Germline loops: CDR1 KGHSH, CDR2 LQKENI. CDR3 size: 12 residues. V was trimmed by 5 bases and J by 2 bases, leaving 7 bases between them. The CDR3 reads CASSINTYEQYF. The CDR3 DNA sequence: TGTGCCAGCTCAATAAACACCTACGAGCAGTACTTC.

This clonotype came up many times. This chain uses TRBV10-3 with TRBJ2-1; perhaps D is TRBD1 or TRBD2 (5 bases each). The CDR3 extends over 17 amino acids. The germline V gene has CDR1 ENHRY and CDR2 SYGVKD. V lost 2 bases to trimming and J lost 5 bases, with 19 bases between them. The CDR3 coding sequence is TGTGCCATCAGTGAGATATGGAGGACACAGGCCCACAATGAGCAGTTCTTC. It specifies CAISEIWRTQAHNEQFF.

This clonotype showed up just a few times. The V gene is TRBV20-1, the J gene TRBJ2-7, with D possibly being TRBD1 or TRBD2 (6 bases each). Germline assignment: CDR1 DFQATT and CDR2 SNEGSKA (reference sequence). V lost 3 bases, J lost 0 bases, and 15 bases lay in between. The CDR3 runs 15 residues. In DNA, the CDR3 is TGCAGTGCTAGTTCCGGGGGCTTCATCTCCTACGAGCAGTACTTC. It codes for CSASSGGFISYEQYF.

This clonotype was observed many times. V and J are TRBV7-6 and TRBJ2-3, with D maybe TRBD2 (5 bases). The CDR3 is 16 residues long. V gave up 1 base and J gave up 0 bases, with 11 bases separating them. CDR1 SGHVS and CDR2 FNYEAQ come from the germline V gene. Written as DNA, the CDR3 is TGTGCCAGCAGCTTAGGTAGCGCGACTAGCACAGATACGCAGTATTTT. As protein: CASSLGSATSTDTQYF.

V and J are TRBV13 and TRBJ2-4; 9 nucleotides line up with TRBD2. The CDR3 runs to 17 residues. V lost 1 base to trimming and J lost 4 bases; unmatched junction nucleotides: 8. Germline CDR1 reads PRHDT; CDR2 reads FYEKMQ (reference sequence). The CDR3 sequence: CASSLEASGIGKNIQYF. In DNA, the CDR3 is TGTGCCAGCAGCTTAGAGGCTAGCGGGATAGGGAAAAACATTCAGTACTTC.

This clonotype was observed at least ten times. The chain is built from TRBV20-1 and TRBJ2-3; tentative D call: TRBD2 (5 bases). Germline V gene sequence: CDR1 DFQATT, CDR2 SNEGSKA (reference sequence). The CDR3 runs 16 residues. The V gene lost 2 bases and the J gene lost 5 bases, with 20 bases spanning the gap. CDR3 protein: CSARKLGESVGDTQYF. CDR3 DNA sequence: TGCAGTGCTAGAAAACTCGGGGAATCAGTAGGAGATACGCAGTATTTT.

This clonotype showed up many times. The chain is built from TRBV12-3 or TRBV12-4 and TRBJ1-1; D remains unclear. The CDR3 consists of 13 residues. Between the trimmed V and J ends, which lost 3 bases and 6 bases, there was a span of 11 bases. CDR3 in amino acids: CASSFRLRSEAFF. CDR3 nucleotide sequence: TGTGCCAGCAGTTTCCGGCTAAGGTCTGAAGCTTTCTTT.

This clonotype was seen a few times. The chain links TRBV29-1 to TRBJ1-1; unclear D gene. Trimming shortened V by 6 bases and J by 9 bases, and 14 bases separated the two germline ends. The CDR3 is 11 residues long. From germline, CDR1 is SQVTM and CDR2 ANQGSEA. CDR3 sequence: CSVPWLGKAFF. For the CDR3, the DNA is TGCAGCGTACCCTGGTTAGGAAAAGCTTTCTTT.

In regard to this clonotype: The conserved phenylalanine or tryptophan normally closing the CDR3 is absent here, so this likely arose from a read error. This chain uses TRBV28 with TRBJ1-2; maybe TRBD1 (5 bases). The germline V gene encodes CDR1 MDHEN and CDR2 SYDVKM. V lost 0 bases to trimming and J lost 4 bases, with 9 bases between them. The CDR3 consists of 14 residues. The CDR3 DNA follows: TGTGCCAGCAGTTTATGGGGGCAGGGCTATGGCTACACCTAC. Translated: CASSLWGQGYGYTY.

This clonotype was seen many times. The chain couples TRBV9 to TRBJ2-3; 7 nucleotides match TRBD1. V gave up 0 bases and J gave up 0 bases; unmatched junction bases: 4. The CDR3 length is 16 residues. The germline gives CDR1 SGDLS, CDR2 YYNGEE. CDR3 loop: CASSVDRGGSTDTQYF. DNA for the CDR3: TGTGCCAGCAGCGTAGATAGAGGGGGCAGCACAGATACGCAGTATTTT.

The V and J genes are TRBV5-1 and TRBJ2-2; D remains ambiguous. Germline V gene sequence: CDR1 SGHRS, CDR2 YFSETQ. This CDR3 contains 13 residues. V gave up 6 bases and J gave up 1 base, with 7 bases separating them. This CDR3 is CASTRGNTGELFF. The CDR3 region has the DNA TGCGCCAGCACAAGAGGGAACACCGGGGAGCTGTTTTTT.

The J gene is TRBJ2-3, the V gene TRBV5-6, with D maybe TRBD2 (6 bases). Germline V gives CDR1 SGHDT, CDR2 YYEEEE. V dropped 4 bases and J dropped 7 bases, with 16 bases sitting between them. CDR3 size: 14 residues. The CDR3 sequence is CASSPGTPGYTQYF. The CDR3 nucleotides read TGTGCCAGCAGCCCCGGGACTCCCGGCTATACGCAGTATTTT.

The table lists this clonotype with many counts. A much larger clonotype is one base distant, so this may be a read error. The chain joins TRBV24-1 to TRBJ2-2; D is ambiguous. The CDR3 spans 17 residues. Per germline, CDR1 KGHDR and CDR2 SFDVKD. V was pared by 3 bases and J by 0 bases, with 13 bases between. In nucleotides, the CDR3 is TGTGCCACCAGTGATACCTTAGGACGGGCGAACACCGGGGAGCTGTTTTTT. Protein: CATSDTLGRANTGELFF.

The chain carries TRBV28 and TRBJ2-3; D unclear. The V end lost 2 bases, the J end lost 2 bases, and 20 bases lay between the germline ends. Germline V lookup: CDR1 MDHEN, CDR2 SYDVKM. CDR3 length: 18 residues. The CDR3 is CASSLLLSPYTSTDTQYF. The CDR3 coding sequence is TGTGCCAGCAGTTTACTCTTAAGCCCCTACACTTCCACAGATACGCAGTATTTT.

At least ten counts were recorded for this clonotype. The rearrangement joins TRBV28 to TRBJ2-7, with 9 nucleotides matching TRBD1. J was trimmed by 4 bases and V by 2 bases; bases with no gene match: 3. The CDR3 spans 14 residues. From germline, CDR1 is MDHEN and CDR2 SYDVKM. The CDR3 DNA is TGTGCCAGCAGTTTAATACAGGGGGCGTACGAGCAGTACTTC. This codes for CASSLIQGAYEQYF.